The clone carrying this T cell receptor (beta chain) turned up a few times. Its specificity is unknown. The record originates from a study of T-cell memory formation after mild COVID-19. In the study overall: Most TCR clusters belonged to a single donor.

Whole-study findings and limits: Pre-infection memory held some responding clones, suggesting pre-existing cross-reactive T cells responded.

With 5 bases removed from V and 0 bases from J, the gap between germline ends came to 17 bases. The length of the CDR3 is 17 residues. Per the germline V gene, CDR1 is SEHNR and CDR2 is FQNEAQ (reference sequence). TCRdb re-derived calls from the 5' RACE reads in MiXCR, one entry per CDR3 protein. The data show more than 150,000 distinct CDR3 sequences, over 20% seen once. Sequenced: PBMCs or a T cell subset sorted from them (not recorded which). This receptor was taken from an adult woman who had mild COVID-19 (a few samples of this study predate the infection). Cell type and time point are not known. This chain joins TRBV7-9 and TRBJ1-3, with D hard to call. The CDR3 here is CASSQADLMSSGNTIYF. Written as DNA, the CDR3 is TGTGCCAGCAGCCAAGCAGACCTAATGAGCTCTGGAAACACCATATATTTT.